This is a list of T cell receptor beta chains from one sample in a study of Ad26.COV2.S vaccination and SARS-CoV-2 variants. Here immunoSEQ multiplex PCR was the method, and the copy in TCRdb shows in-frame clones only, minus some. The sample records about 420,000 clones, approximately 90% being singletons. Material: peripheral blood, obtained in a trial of Ad26.COV2.S vaccine versus placebo. Source of these receptors: a person between 18 and 59 years old who received the Ad26.COV2.S COVID-19 vaccine or a placebo. Each CDR3 is given with its conserved first and last residue. Expanded clones are given a class, and other clones once, few, many or no size at all.

V	size	J	CDR3
TRBV5-1	-	TRBJ1-1	CASSPRQVQNTEAFF
TRBV9	-	TRBJ2-5	CASSEGGTQETQYF
TRBV6-2/TRBV6-3	once	TRBJ2-5	CASSFDMDYGTQYF
TRBV18	-	TRBJ2-3	CASSPLSLGTDTQYF
TRBV6-5	-	TRBJ2-7	CASSRGYSYEQYF
TRBV10-3	-	TRBJ2-3	CAIRDGTSGEDTQYF
TRBV27	-	TRBJ2-7	CASGLAGLGEQYF
TRBV19	-	TRBJ1-6	CASSISGPYSPLHF
TRBV18	few	TRBJ1-1	CASSLSGTGVGVAFF
TRBV6-4	-	TRBJ2-1	CASSEGTGAYNEQFF
TRBV9	-	TRBJ1-4	CASSGGTGNEKLFF
TRBV15	-	TRBJ1-5	CATSRGQRVRNQPQHF
TRBV29-1	-	TRBJ2-3	CSVEVGGRGTQYF
TRBV3-1/TRBV3-2	-	TRBJ2-2	CASSQSFWGATGELFF
TRBV28	-	TRBJ2-5	CASSFGTSGIIRKTQYF
TRBV7-9	-	TRBJ1-1	CASSLKGKMNTEAFF
TRBV30	-	TRBJ1-1	CAWTRQGVIRAEAFF
TRBV6-5	-	TRBJ2-3	CATGRARGDTQYF
TRBV18	-	TRBJ1-1	CASSSRGGAGTEAFF
TRBV6-1	-	TRBJ1-2	CASSDRQVGGGYTF
TRBV9	-	TRBJ1-1	CASSVATGGTEAFF
TRBV4-1	-	TRBJ2-1	CASSPTGMSYNEQFF
TRBV5-6	-	TRBJ1-2	CASSLSYTTQIHGYTF
TRBV10-3	-	TRBJ1-1	CAISAGGEGTEAFF
TRBV7-9	-	TRBJ1-1	CASSLAVSEAFF
TRBV28	once	TRBJ1-2	CASSLTGAGNYGYTF
TRBV5-4	-	TRBJ2-5	CASSLGRGGQETQYF
TRBV4-1	once	TRBJ2-7	CASSQAQGVFYEQYF
TRBV18	few	TRBJ1-5	CASSSKRAGGNQPQHF
TRBV27	-	TRBJ2-7	CASSFTETGTYEQYF
TRBV5-1	-	TRBJ2-5	CASSSWVALGTGQETQYF
TRBV7-6	-	TRBJ2-3	CASSLAGGRLNTQYF
TRBV10-3	-	TRBJ2-2	CAIRGNGVTGELFF
TRBV19	-	TRBJ2-1	CASSTRYMGYEQFF
TRBV6-5	-	TRBJ1-6	CASSSQKGNNSPLHF
TRBV9	-	TRBJ2-3	CASSVRNPTDTQYF
TRBV9	few	TRBJ1-5	CASSAQGSRNQPQHF
TRBV6-5	-	TRBJ1-2	CASSYSQGPRGYTF
TRBV5-1	-	TRBJ2-1	CASTAYRGRAYNEQFF
TRBV28	-	TRBJ1-5	CASSLVRQPQHF
TRBV4-2	-	TRBJ1-1	CASSALRGVNTEAFF
TRBV14	-	TRBJ2-5	CASSQAKGRLYF